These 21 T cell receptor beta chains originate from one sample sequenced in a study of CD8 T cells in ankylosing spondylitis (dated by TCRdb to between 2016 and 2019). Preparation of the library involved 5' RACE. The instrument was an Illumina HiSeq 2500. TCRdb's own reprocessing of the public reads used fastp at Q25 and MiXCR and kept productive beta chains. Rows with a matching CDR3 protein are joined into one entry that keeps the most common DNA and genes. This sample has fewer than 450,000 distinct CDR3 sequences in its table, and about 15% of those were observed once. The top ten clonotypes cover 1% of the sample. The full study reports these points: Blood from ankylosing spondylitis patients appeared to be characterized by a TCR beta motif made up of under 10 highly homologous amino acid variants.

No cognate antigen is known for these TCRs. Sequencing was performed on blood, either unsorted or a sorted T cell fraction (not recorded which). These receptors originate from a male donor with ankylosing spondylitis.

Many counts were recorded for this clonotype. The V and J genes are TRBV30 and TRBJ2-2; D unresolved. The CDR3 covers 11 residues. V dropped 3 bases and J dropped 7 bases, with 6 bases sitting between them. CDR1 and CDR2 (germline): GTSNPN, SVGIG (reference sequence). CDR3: CAWSWGGELFF. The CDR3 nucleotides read TGTGCCTGGAGCTGGGGCGGGGAGCTGTTTTTT.

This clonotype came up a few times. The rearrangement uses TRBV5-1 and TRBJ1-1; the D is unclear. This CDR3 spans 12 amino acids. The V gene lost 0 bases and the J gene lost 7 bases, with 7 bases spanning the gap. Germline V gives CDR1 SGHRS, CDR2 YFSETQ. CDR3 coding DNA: TGCGCCAGCAGCTTGGAGGGAATTGAAGCTTTCTTT. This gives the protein CASSLEGIEAFF.

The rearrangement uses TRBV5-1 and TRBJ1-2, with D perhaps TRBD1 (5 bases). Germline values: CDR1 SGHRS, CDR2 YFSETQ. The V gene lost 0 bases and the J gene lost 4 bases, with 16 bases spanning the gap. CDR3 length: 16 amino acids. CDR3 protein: CASSLVLGGPAYGYTF. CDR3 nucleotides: TGCGCCAGCAGCTTGGTTCTCGGGGGTCCCGCCTATGGCTACACCTTC. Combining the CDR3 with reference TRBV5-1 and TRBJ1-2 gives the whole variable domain KAGVTQTPRYLIKTRGQQVTLSCSPISGHRSVSWYQQTPGQGLQFLFEYFSETQRNKGNFPGRFSGRQFSNSRSEMNVSTLELGDSALYLCASSLVLGGPAYGYTFGSGTRLTVV.

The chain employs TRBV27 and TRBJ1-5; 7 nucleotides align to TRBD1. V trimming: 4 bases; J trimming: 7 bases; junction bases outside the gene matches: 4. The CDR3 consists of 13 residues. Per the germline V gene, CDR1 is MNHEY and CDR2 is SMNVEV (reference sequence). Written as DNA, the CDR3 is TGTGCCAGCAGTTCGGACAGGATACAGCCCCAGCATTTT. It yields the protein CASSSDRIQPQHF.

The CDR3 DNA reads as TGTGCCAGCAGTTTGGCGGCCAGGGTAAACGAGCAGTACTTC. It is translated as CASSLAARVNEQYF. V and J are TRBV28 and TRBJ2-7, with D perhaps matching TRBD1 (5 bases). This CDR3 is built from 14 residues. Trimming took off 3 bases at V and 5 bases at J, with 14 bases between the two ends. Germline V gives CDR1 MDHEN, CDR2 SYDVKM.

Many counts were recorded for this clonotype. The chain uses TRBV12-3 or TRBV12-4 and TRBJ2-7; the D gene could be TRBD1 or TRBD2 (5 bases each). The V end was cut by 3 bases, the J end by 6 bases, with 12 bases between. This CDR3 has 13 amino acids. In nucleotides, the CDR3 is TGTGCCAGCAGTTTCACCGGGACCGGCGAGCAGTACTTC. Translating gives CASSFTGTGEQYF.

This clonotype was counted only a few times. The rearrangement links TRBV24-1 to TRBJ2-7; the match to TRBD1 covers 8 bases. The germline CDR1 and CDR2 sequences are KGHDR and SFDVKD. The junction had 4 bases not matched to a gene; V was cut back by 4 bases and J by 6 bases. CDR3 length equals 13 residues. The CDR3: CATSESTGAEQYF. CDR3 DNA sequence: TGTGCCACCAGTGAGTCGACAGGGGCCGAGCAGTACTTC.

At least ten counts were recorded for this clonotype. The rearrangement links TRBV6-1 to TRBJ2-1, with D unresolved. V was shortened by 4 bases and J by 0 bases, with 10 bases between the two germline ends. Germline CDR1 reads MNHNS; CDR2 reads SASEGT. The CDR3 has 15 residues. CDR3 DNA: TGTGCCAGCAGTGCCCCTTTGAGCTCCTACAATGAGCAGTTCTTC. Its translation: CASSAPLSSYNEQFF.

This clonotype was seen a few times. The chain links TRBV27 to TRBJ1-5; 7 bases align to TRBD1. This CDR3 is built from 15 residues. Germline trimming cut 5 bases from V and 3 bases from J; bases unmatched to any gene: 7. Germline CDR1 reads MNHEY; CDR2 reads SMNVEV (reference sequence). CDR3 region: CASSLRQGYNQPQHF. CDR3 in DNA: TGTGCCAGCAGTCTCAGACAGGGATACAATCAGCCCCAGCATTTT.

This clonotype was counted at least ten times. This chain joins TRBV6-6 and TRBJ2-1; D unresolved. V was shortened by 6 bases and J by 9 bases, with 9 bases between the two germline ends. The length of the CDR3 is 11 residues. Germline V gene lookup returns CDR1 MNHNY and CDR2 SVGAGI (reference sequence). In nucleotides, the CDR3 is TGTGCCAGCAGCCCTGAAGCTGAGCAGTTCTTC. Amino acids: CASSPEAEQFF.

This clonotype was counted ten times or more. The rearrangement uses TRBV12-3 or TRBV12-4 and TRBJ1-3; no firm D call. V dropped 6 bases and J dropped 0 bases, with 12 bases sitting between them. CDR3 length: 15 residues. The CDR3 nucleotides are TGTGCCAGCAGCCCCGGACGGAGCTCTGGAAACACCATATATTTT. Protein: CASSPGRSSGNTIYF.

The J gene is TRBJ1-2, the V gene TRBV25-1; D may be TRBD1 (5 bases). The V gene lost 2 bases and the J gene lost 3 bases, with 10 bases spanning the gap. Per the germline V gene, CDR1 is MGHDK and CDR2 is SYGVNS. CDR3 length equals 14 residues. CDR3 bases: TGTGCCAGCAGTGAACCTACAGGAGACTATGGCTACACCTTC. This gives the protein CASSEPTGDYGYTF.

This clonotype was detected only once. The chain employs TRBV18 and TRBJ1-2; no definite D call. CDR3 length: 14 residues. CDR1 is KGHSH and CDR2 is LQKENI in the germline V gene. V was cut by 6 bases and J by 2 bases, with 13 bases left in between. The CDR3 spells CASSGAGKNYGYTF. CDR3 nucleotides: TGTGCCAGCTCCGGAGCTGGGAAAAACTATGGCTACACCTTC.

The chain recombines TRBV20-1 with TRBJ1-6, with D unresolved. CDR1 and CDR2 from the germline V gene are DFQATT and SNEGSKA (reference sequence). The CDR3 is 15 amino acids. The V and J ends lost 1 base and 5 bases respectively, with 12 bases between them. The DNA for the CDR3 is TGCAGTGCTAGAGGCACCCACAGAGATAATTCACCCCTCCACTTT. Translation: CSARGTHRDNSPLHF.

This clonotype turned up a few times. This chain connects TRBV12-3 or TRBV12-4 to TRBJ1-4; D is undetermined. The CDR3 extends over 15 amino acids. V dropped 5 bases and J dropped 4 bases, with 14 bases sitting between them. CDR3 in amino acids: CASSPGLSDNEKLFF. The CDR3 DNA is TGTGCCAGCAGTCCAGGACTCTCAGATAATGAAAAACTGTTTTTT.

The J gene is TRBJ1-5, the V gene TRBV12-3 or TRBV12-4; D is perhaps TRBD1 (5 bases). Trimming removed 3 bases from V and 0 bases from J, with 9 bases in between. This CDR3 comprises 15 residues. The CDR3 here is CASSFGTYSNQPQHF. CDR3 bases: TGTGCCAGCAGTTTTGGGACCTATAGCAATCAGCCCCAGCATTTT.

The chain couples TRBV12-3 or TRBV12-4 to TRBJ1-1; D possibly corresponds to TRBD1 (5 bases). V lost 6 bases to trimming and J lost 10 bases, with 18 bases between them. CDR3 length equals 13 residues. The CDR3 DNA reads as TGTGCCAGCAGCCCCCAGGGAAAGATGGGAGCTTTCTTT. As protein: CASSPQGKMGAFF.

Here the CDR3 DNA reads TGTGCCAGCAGCTCCCCGCCGGGACAGCAGTATCTCTCTGGAAACACCATATATTTT. It yields the protein CASSSPPGQQYLSGNTIYF. The genes are TRBV5-4 and TRBJ1-3; TRBD1 matches at 7 bases. The trim removed 3 bases at V and 0 bases at J, leaving 15 bases unmatched. The CDR3 loop spans 19 amino acids. The germline gives CDR1 SGHNT, CDR2 YYREEE (reference sequence).

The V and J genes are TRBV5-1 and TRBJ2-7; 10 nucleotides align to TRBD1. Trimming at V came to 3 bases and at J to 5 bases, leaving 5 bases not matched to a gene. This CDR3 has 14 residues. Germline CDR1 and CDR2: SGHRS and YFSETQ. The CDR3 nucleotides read TGCGCCAGCAGCTCCGGGACAGGGGAGCACGAGCAGTACTTC. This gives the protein CASSSGTGEHEQYF.

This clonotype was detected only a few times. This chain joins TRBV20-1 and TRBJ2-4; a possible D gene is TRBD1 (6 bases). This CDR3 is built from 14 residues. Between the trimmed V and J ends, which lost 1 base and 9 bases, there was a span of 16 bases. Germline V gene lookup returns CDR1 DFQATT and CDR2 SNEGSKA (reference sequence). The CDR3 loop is CSARGEQGPFIQYF. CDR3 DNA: TGCAGTGCTAGAGGTGAACAGGGCCCCTTCATTCAGTACTTC.

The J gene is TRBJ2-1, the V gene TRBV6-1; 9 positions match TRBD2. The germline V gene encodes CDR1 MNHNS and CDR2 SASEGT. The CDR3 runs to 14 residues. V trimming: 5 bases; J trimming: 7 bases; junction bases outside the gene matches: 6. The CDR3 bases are TGTGCCAGCAGTAGCGGGAGGCTAAGAAATGAGCAGTTCTTC. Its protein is CASSSGRLRNEQFF.